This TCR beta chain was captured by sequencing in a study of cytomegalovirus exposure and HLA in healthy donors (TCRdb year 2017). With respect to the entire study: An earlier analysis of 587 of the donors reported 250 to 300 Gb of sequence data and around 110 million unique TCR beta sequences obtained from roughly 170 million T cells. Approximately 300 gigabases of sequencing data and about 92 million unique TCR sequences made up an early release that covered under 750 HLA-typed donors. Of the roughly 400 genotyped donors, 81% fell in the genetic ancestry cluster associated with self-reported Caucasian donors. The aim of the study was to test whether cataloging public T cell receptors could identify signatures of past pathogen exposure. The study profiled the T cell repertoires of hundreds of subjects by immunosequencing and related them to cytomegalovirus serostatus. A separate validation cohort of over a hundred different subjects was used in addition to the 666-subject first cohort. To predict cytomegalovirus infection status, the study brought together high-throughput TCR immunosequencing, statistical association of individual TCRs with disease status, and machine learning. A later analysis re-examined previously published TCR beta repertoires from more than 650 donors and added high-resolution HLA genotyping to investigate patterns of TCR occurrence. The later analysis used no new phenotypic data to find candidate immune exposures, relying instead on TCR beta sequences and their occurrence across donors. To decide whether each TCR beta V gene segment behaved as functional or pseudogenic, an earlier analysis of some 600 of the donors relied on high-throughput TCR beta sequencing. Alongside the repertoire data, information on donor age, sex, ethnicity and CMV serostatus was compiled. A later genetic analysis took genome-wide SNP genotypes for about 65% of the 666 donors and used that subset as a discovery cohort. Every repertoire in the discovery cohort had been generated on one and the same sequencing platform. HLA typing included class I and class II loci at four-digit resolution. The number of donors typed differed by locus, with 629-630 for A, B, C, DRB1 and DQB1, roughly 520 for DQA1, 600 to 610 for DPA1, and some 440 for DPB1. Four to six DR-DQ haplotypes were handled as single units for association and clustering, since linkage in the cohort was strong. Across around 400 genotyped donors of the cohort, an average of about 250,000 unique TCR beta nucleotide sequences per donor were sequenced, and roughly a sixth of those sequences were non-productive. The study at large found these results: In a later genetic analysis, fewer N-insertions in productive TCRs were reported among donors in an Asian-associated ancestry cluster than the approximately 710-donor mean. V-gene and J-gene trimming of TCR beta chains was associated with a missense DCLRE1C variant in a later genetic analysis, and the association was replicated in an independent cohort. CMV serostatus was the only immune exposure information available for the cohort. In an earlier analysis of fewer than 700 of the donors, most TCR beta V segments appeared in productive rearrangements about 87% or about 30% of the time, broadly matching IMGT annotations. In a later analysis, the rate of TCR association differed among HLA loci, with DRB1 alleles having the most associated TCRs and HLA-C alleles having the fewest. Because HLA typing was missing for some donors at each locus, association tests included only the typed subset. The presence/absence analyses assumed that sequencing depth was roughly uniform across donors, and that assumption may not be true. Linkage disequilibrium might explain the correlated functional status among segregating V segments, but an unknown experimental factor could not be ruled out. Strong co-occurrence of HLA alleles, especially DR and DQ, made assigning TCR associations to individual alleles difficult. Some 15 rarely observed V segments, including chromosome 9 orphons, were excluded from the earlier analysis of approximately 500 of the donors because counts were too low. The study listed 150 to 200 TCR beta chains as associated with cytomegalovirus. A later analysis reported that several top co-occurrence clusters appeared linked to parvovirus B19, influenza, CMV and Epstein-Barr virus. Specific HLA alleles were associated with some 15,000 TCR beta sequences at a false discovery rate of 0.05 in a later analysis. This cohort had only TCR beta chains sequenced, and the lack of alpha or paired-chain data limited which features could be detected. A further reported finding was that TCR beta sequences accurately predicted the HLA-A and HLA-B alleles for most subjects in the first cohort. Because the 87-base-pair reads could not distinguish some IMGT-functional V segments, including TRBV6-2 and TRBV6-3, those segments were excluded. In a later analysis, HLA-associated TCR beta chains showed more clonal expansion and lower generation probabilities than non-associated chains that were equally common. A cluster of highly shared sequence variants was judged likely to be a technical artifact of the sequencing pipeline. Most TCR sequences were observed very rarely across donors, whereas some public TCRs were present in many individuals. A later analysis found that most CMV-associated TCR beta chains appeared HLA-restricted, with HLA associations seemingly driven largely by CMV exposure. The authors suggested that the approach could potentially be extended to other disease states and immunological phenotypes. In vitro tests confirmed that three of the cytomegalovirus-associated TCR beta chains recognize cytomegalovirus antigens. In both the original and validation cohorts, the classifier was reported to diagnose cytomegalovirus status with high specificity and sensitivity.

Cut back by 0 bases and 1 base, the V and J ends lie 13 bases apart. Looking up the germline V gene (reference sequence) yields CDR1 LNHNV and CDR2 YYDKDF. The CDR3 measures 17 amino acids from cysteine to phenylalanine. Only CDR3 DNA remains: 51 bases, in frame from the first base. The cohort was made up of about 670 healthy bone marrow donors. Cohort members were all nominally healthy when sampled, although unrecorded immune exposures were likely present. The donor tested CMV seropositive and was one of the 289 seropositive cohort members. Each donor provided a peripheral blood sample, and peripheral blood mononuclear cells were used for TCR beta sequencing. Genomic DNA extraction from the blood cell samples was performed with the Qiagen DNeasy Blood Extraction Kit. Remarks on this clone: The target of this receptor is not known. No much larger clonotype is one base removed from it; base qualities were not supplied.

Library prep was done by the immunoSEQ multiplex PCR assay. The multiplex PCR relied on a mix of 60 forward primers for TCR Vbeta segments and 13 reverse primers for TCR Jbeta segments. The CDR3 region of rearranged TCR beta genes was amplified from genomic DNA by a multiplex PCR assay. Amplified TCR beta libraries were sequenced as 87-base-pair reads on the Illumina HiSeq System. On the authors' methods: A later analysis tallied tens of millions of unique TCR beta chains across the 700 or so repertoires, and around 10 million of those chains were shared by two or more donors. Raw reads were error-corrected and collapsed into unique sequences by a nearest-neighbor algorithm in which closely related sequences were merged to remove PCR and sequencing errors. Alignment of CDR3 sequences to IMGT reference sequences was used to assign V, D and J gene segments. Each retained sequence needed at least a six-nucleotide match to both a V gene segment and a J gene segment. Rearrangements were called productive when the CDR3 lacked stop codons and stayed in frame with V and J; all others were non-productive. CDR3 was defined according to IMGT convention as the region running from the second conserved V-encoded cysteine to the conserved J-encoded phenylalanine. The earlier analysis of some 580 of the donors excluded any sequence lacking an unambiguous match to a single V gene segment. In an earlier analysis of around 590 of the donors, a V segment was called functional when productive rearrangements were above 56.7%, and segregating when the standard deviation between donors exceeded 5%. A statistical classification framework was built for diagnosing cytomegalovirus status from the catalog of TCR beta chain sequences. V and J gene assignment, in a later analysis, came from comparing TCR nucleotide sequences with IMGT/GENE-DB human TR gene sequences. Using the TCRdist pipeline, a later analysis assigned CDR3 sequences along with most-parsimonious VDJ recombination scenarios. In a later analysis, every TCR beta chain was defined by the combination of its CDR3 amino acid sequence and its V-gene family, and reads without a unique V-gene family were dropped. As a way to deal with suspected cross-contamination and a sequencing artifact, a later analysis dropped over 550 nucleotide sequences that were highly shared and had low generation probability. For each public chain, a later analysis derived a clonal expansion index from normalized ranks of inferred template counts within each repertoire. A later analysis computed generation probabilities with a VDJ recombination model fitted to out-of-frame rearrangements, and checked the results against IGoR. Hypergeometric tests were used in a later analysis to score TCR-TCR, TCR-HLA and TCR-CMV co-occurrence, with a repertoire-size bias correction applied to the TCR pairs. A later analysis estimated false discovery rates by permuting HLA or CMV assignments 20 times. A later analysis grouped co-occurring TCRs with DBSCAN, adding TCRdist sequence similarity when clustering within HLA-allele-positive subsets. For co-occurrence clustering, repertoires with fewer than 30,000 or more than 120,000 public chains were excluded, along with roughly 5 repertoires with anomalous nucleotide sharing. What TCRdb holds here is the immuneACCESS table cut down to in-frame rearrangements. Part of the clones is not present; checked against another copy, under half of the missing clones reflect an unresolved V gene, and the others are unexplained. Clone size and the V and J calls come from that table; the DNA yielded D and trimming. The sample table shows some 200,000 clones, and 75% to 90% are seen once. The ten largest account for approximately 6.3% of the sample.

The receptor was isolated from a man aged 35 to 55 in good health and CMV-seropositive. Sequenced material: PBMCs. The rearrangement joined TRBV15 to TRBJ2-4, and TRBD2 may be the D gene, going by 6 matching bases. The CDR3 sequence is CATSRERGSGAKNIQYF. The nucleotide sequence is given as TGTGCCACCAGCAGAGAACGGGGGTCAGGGGCCAAAAACATTCAGTACTTC.